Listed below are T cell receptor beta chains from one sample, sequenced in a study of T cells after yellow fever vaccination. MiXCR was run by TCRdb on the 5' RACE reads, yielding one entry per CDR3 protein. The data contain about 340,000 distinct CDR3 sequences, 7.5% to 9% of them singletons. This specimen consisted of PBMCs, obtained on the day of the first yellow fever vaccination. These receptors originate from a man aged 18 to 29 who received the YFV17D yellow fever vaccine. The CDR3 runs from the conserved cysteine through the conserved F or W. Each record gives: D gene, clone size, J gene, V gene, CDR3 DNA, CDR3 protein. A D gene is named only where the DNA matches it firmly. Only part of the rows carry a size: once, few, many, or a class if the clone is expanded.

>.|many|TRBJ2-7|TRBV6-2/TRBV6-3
TGTGCCAGCAGTTACTCAACAGGGGGGGTCTACGAGCAGTACTTC
CASSYSTGGVYEQYF
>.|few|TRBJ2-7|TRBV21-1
TGTGCCAGCAGCAAAGACGGGACAGGGGCTAAGAACGAGCAGTACTTC
CASSKDGTGAKNEQYF
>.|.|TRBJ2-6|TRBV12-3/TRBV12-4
TGTGCCAGCAGTACCAGGGGCTCTGGGGCCAACGTCCTGACTTTC
CASSTRGSGANVLTF
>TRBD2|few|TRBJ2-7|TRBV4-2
TGTGCCAGCAGCCAAGGGACTAGCGGGGGTTACGAGCAGTACTTC
CASSQGTSGGYEQYF
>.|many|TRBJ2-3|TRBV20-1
TGCAGTGCTAGAGAGGCTTACACAGATACGCAGTATTTT
CSAREAYTDTQYF
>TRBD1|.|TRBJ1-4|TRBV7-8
TGTGCCAGCAGCTCATATACAGGGGTCACTGAAAAACTGTTTTTT
CASSSYTGVTEKLFF
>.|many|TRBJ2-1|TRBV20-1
TGCAGCCTCTTTGGGCTAGGTCCGTACAATGAGCAGTTCTTC
CSLFGLGPYNEQFF
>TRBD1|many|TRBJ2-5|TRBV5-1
TGCGCCAGCAGCCCTGCTGACAGGGGAGGTTACGAGACCCAGTACTTC
CASSPADRGGYETQYF
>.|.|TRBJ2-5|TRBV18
TGTGCCAGCTCACCAATGACGCAACCTCAAGAGACCCAGTACTTC
CASSPMTQPQETQYF
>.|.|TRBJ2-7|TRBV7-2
TGTGCCAGCAGCTTGGGAGGGGACAGCATCTACGAGCAGTACTTC
CASSLGGDSIYEQYF
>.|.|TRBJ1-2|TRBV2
TGTGCCAGCAGTGAAGCTAAACGGAACTATGGCTACACCTTC
CASSEAKRNYGYTF
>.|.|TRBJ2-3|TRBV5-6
TGTGCCAGCAGCCCGGAGGCCCGCACAGATACGCAGTATTTT
CASSPEARTDTQYF
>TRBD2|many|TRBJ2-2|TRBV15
TGTGCCACCAGCAGCACCCCCGGGGGGGCTACCGGGGAGCTGTTTTTT
CATSSTPGGATGELFF
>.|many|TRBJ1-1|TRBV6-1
TGTGCCAGCAGTGAGGTCGCTGAAGCTTTCTTT
CASSEVAEAFF
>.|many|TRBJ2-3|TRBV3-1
TGTGCCAGCAGCCAAGATCTACGGAGGGATACGCAGTATTTT
CASSQDLRRDTQYF
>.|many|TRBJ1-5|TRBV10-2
TGCGCCAGCAGTGAGTCCGATTGGGGTCAGCCCCAGCATTTT
CASSESDWGQPQHF
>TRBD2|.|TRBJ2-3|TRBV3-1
TGTGCCAGCAGCCACTTGGGGGGGGATACGCAGTATTTT
CASSHLGGDTQYF
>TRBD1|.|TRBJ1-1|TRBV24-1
TGTGCCACCAGTCTATACCCTAGAAGACAGGGAACTGAAGCTTTCTTT
CATSLYPRRQGTEAFF
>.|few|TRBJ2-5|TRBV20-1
TGCAGTGCCACTTATGGGCCCCCTAGGGAGACCCAGTACTTC
CSATYGPPRETQYF
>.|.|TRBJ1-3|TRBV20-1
TGCAGTGCTAGAGATCGCCAGTCCTCTGGAAACACCATATATTTT
CSARDRQSSGNTIYF
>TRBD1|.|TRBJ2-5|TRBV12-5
TGTGCTAGTGGTTTGGCCCCTGGGACAGGGGGATTTAGGGAGACCCAGTACTTC
CASGLAPGTGGFRETQYF
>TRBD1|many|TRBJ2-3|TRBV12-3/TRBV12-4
TGTGCCAGCAGCTGGGACAGGGGCTCCGGGGGCACAGATACGCAGTATTTT
CASSWDRGSGGTDTQYF
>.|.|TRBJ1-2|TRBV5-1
TGCGCCAGCAGCCTCATGACCCCAGGGTCTGGCGGCTACACCTTC
CASSLMTPGSGGYTF
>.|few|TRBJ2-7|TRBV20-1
TGCAGTGCTCAGAAACCGGGACGGCAAGGGCAGTACTTC
CSAQKPGRQGQYF
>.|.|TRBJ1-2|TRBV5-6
TGTGCCAGCAGCGTCTGGGGCCAGCTCATCCATGGCTACACCTTC
CASSVWGQLIHGYTF